This TCR beta chain was identified in a study of T-cell reconstitution after alpha-beta-depleted transplantation in children. Study results and limitations: Expanded clones from the graft, numbering several hundred, reportedly supplied alpha-beta T cells about two months after transplant.

For TCRbeta, the library was prepared with unique molecular identifiers. TCRdb independently ran MiXCR on the PCR reads; one entry per CDR3 protein. This sample yields approximately 1,000,000 distinct CDR3 sequences, of which 25% to 35% are seen a single time; around 30% belongs to the top ten. V dropped 6 bases and J dropped 3 bases, with 13 bases sitting between them. Germline V gene lookup returns CDR1 ENHRY and CDR2 SYGVKD. The CDR3 extends over 14 amino acids. As to this clonotype: Its antigen is currently unknown.

The sequence came from a boy under two years old who had a stem cell transplant for SCID, so the T cells may come from the graft donor. V usage is TRBV10-3 and J usage is TRBJ2-3; D gene uncertain. The sequencing used PBMCs, mostly from graft donor cells, collected 360 days after TCRalphabeta/CD19-depleted stem cell transplant. CDR3 sequence: CAISTPGRTDTQYF. CDR3 bases: TGTGCCATCAGCACCCCCGGGCGAACAGATACGCAGTATTTT.